The entry below gives a single T cell receptor beta chain sequence along with its context. Its antigen is undetermined. This specimen comes from a study of T cell repertoires in cytomegalovirus infection. One entry per CDR3 protein results from TCRdb running MiXCR on the reads. This sample carries 200,000 to 250,000 distinct CDR3 sequences, around 35% of them seen once, and the ten largest clones take more than 50%. The CDR3 has 15 amino acids. Trimming cost V 2 bases and J 7 bases, with 12 bases left between them. This receptor was identified in a human donor in good health (CMV status not recorded). Some clones in this sample may be carry-over from other donors' samples. The sequenced sample was CD8+ T cells from cultured PBMCs, obtained from culture after CMV antigen stimulation. The chain is built from TRBV6-7 and TRBJ1-6, with unresolved D. TRBV6-7 is an open reading frame, and its role is uncertain. Here the CDR3 reads CASSYPEGPNSPLHF. CDR3 bases: TGTGCCAGCAGTTACCCAGAGGGCCCGAATTCACCCCTCCACTTT.